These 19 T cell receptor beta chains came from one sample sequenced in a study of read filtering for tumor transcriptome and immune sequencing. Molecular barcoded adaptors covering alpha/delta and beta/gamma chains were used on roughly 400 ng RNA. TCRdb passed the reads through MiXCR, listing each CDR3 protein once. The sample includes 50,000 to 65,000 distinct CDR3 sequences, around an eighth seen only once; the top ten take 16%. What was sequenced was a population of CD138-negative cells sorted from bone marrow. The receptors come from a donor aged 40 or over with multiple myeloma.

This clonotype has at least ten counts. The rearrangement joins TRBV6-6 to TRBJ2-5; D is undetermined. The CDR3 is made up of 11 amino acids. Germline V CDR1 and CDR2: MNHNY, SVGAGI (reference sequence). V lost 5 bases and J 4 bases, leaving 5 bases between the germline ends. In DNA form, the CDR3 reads TGTGCCAGCAGTCCGGCAGAGACCCAGTACTTC. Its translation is CASSPAETQYF.

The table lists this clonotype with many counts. CDR3 region: CASSQGRSSYNEQFF. The CDR3 bases are TGTGCCAGCAGCCAAGGCCGGAGCTCCTACAATGAGCAGTTCTTC. The chain couples TRBV3-1 to TRBJ2-1, with no clear D. Trimming shortened V by 1 base and J by 0 bases, and 7 bases separated the two germline ends. CDR1 and CDR2 (germline): LGHDT, YNNKEL (reference sequence). The CDR3 loop spans 15 amino acids.

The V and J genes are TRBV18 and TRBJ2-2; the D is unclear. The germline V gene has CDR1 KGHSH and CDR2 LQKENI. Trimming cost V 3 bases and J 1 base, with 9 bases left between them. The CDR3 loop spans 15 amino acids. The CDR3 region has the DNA TGTGCCAGCTCACCTCAGACAAGGAACACCGGGGAGCTGTTTTTT. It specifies CASSPQTRNTGELFF.

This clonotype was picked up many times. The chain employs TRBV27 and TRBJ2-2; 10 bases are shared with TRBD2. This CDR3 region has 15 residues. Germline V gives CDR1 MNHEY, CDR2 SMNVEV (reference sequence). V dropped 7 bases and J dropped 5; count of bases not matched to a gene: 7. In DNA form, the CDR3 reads TGTGCCAGCACCTCAGCGGGGGGGCATACCGGGGAGCTGTTTTTT. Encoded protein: CASTSAGGHTGELFF.

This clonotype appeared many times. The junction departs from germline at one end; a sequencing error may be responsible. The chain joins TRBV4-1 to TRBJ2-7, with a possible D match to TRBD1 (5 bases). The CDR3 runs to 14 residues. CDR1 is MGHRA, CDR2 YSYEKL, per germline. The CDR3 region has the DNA TGTGCCAGCAGCCAAGGGGCTAGTTCGTACGAGCAGTACTTC. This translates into CASSQGASSYEQYF.

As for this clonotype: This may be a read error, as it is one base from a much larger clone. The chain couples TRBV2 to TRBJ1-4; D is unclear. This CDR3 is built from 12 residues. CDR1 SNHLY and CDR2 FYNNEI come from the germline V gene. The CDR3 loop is CASSERWEKQFF. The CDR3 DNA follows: TGTGCCAGCAGTGAAAGATGGGAAAAACAGTTTTTT.

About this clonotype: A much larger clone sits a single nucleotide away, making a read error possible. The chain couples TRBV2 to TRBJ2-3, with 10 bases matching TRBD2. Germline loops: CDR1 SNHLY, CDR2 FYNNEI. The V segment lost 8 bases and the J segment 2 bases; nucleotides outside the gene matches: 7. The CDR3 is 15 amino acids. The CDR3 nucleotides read TGTGCCAGCGGGAAACTAGCGGGGAACACAGATACGCAGTATTTT. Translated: CASGKLAGNTDTQYF.

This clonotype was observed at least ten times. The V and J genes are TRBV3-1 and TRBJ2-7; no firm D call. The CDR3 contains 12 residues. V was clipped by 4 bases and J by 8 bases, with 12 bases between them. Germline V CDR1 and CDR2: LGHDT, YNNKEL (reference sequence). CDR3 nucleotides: TGTGCCAGCAGCCGGGTCAGCATTCAGCAGTACTTC. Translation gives CASSRVSIQQYF.

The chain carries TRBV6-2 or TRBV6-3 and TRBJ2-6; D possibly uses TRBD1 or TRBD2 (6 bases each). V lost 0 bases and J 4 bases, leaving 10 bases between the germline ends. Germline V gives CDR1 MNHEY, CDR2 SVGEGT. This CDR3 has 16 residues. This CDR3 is CASSYSGGPGANVLTF. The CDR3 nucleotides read TGTGCCAGCAGTTACTCAGGGGGGCCCGGGGCCAACGTCCTGACTTTC.

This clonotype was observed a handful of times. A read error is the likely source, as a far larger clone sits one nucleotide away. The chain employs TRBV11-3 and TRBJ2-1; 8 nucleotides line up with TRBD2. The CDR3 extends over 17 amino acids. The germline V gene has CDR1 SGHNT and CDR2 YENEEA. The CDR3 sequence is CASSLDGRLANYNEQLF. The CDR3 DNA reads TGTGCCAGCAGCTTAGATGGACGACTAGCGAACTACAATGAGCAGCTCTTC.

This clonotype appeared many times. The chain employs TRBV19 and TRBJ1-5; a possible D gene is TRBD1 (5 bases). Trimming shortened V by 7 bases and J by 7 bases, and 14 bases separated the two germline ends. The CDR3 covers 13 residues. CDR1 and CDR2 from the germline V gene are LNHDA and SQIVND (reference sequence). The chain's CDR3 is CASTLGPGQPQHF. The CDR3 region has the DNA TGTGCCAGTACCTTGGGGCCGGGACAGCCCCAGCATTTT.

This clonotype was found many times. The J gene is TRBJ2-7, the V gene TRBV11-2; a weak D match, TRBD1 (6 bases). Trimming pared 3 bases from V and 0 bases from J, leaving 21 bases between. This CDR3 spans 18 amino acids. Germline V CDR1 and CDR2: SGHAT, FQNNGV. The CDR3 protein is CASSFNLGKGVNSYEQYF. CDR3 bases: TGTGCCAGCAGCTTTAATCTTGGGAAGGGGGTAAACTCCTACGAGCAGTACTTC.

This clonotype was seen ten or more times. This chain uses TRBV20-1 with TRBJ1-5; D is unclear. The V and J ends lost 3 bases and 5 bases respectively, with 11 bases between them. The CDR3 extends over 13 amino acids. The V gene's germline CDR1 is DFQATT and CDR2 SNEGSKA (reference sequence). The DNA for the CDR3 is TGCAGTGCTAGGTACTTATTAGATCAGCCCCAGCATTTT. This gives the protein CSARYLLDQPQHF.

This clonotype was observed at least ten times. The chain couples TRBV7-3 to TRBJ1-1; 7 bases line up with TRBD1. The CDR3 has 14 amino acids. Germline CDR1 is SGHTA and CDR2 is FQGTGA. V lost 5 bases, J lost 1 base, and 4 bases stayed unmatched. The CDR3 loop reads CASSGGQANTEAFF. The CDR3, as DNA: TGTGCCAGCAGCGGCGGACAGGCGAACACTGAAGCTTTCTTT.

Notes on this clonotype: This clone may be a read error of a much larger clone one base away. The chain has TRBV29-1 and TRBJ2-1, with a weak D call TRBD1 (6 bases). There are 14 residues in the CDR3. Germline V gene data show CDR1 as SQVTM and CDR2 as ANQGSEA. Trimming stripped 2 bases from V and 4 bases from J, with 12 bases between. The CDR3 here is CSVESRGPYNEQFF. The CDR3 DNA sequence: TGCAGCGTTGAATCCAGGGGCCCTTACAATGAGCAGTTCTTC.

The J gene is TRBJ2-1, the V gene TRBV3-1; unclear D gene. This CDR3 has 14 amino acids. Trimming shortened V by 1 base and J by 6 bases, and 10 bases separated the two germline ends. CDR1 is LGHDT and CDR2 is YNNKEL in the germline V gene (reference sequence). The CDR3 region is CASSQVGIRNEQFF. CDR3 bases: TGTGCCAGCAGCCAAGTGGGGATCCGCAATGAGCAGTTCTTC.

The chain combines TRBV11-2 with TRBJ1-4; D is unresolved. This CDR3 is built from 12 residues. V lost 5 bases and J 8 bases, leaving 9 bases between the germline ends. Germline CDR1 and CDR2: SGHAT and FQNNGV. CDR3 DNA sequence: TGTGCCAGCAGCCCTAGCATCGAAAAACTGTTTTTT. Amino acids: CASSPSIEKLFF. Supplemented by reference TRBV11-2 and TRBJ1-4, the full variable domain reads EAGVAQSPRYKIIEKRQSVAFWCNPISGHATLYWYQQILGQGPKLLIQFQNNGVVDDSQLPKDRFSAERLKGVDSTLKIQPAKLEDSAVYLCASSPSIEKLFFGSGTQLSVL.

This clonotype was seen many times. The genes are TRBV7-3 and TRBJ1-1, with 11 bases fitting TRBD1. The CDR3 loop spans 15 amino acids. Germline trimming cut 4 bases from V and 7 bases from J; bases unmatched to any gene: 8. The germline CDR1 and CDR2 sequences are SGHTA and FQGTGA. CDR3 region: CASSSGQGGAIEAFF. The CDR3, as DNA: TGTGCCAGCAGCTCGGGACAGGGGGGCGCGATTGAAGCTTTCTTT.

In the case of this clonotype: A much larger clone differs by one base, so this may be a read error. CDR3 amino acids: CASSSRLAGGYGQFF. CDR3 sequence (DNA): TGTGCCAGCAGCTCCCGACTAGCGGGGGGCTATGGGCAGTTCTTC. J is TRBJ2-1 and V is TRBV11-2; TRBD2 matches at 13 bases. The germline V gene encodes CDR1 SGHAT and CDR2 FQNNGV. V shed 4 bases and J 12 bases; nucleotides not matched to a gene: 9. The CDR3 contains 15 residues. Variable domain in full (rest from reference TRBV11-2 and TRBJ2-1): EAGVAQSPRYKIIEKRQSVAFWCNPISGHATLYWYQQILGQGPKLLIQFQNNGVVDDSQLPKDRFSAERLKGVDSTLKIQPAKLEDSAVYLCASSSRLAGGYGQFFGPGTRLTVL.